This is a list of T cell receptor beta chains from one sample in a study of T-cell reconstitution after alpha-beta-depleted transplantation in children. TCRdb processed the PCR reads anew with MiXCR; each CDR3 protein has one entry. The sample holds about 980,000 distinct CDR3 sequences; around 30% are singletons and the top ten take 25% to 35%. The sequencing here drew on PBMCs, mostly from graft donor cells, taken 360 days after TCRalphabeta/CD19-depleted stem cell transplant. Every receptor here comes from a boy younger than two who had a stem cell transplant for SCID, so the T cells may come from the graft donor. Both conserved end residues are trimmed from each CDR3.

v_call	j_call	cdr3_aa
TRBV2	TRBJ2-2	ASFRDRGIAGELF
TRBV28	TRBJ1-6	ASSSPTGSGTYNSPLH
TRBV4-1	TRBJ2-1	ASSPSGLPRGEQF
TRBV5-1	TRBJ2-5	ASSLLANRQETQY
TRBV4-3	TRBJ2-2	ASSQAGWIGELF
TRBV29-1	TRBJ2-7	SVVGTASYEQY
TRBV3-1	TRBJ2-1	ASSQVRLPYRNEQF
TRBV24-1	TRBJ1-5	ATSGSGLSNQPQH
TRBV28	TRBJ2-1	ASSSTGLAGGRTYNEQF
TRBV12-3/TRBV12-4	TRBJ1-1	ASSLSGVSTEAF
TRBV5-1	TRBJ2-3	ASSFPVGADTQY
TRBV18	TRBJ2-7	ASTPGQVRSYEQY
TRBV7-3	TRBJ2-2	ASSLSSSGGVTGELF
TRBV11-2	TRBJ2-6	ASSNHQTGANVLT
TRBV11-2	TRBJ2-2	ASSLPVGGGTGELF
TRBV7-2	TRBJ2-7	ASSSRAPYEQY
TRBV4-2	TRBJ2-5	ASSQVALAGANQETQY
TRBV28	TRBJ1-1	ASSFPGAGGTEAF
TRBV29-1	TRBJ2-6	SVDRGPGANVLT
TRBV9	TRBJ2-3	ASSVGASGGADTQY
TRBV12-3/TRBV12-4	TRBJ2-3	ASSPRPGLAKTDTQY
TRBV7-9	TRBJ1-2	ASSLRELHYGYT
TRBV5-1	TRBJ2-7	ASSLGGHAYEQY
TRBV29-1	TRBJ1-2	SAWTGDGYT
TRBV2	TRBJ2-7	ASRDRVNEQY
TRBV20-1	TRBJ1-1	SARTGQPLRSEAF
TRBV25-1	TRBJ2-7	ASSVTDRTYEQY
TRBV7-8	TRBJ2-5	ASSLAQGGFQETQY
TRBV5-1	TRBJ2-1	ASSLKGYNEQF
TRBV7-6	TRBJ2-2	ASSLSFGVTGELF
TRBV10-3	TRBJ2-7	AISDPWDRRYEQY
TRBV7-9	TRBJ1-3	ASSQDRVGNTIY
TRBV11-1	TRBJ1-1	ASSSTSLSGDPEAF
TRBV27	TRBJ2-7	ASSLSFLGQGTYEQY
TRBV6-1	TRBJ1-1	ASRPRTGGGTMNTEAF
TRBV20-1	TRBJ2-3	SARVNAGARASTDTQY
TRBV20-1	TRBJ1-1	SASRGFSEAF
TRBV7-2	TRBJ1-5	ASSSSTAPGQPQH
TRBV11-2	TRBJ2-3	ASSPTSGATDTQY
TRBV7-9	TRBJ2-3	ASKGTASVPQY